This TCR beta chain was profiled in a study of CD8+CD57+ T cells in acquired aplastic anemia. Study-level information: The study obtained an average of around 3.1 ug of DNA from sorted CD4+ and CD8+ cells. Healthy-donor CD4+ cells averaged about 10 million reads.

CDR3 and TCR beta VDJ profiling relied on genomic DNA as the template. Using its own MiXCR run on the reads, TCRdb lists one record per CDR3 protein. The table lists about 110,000 distinct CDR3 sequences, around half of them singletons. At least ten counts were recorded for this clonotype. What it recognizes is unknown. Study observations and caveats: With respect to CD8+ Simpson's diversity, patients and controls did not differ significantly. A set of approximately 30 CD8+ CDR3 sequences was shared between patients and controls, and these sequences appeared highly expressed in patients.

The CDR3 runs 14 residues. Deletions cut 5 bases from V and 0 bases from J, with 11 bases between. Germline V gene data show CDR1 as SGDLS and CDR2 as YYNGEE. The receptor was derived from a human donor in good health, serving as a control. V usage is TRBV9 and J usage is TRBJ1-1, with no clear D. Sequences were obtained from sorted CD4+, CD8+, or CD8+CD57+ T cells (not recorded which) from PBMCs. The CDR3 DNA reads TGTGCCAGCAGTACCCGGGCAGTGAACACTGAAGCTTTCTTT. It codes for CASSTRAVNTEAFF.